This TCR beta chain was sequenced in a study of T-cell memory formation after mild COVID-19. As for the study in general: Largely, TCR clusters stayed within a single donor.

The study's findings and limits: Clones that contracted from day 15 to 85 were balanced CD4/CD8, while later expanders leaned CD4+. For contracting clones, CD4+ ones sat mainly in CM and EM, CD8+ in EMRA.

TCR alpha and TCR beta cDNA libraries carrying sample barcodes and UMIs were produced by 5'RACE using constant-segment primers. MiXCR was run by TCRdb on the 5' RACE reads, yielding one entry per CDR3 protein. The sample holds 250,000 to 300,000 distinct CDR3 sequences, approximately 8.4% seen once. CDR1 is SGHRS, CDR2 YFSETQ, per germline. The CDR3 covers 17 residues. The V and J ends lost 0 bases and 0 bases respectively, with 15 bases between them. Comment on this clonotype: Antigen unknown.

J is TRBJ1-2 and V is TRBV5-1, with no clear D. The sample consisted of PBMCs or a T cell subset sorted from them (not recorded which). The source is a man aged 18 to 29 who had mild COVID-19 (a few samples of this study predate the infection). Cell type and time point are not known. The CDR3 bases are TGCGCCAGCAGCTTGGATGGCAGGCGGGAAGCTAACTATGGCTACACCTTC. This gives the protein CASSLDGRREANYGYTF.